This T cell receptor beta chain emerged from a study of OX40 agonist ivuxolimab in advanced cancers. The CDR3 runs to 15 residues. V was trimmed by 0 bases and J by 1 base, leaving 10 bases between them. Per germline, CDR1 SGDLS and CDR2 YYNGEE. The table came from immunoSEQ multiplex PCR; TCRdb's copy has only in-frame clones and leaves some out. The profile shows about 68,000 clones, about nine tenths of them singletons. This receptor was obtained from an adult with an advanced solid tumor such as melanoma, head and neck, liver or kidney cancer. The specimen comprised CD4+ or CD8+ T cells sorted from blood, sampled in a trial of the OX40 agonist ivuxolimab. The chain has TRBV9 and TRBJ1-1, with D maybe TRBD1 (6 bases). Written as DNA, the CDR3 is TGTGCCAGCAGCGTAGGGGACATTCAGAACACTGAAGCTTTCTTT. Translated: CASSVGDIQNTEAFF.